This T cell receptor beta chain was profiled in a study of T-cell reconstitution after alpha-beta-depleted transplantation in children. Study-level findings and limits: Expanded graft clones numbering several hundred reportedly gave rise to alpha-beta T cells about two months after transplant. Surviving recipient T cells and thymic progenitors accounted for the high day-60 TCRbeta diversity observed in some patients. The main origin of T-cell counts and diversity one year after transplant was newly produced T cells.

This sample's TCRbeta library carried unique molecular identifier barcodes. TCRdb redid the calling of the PCR reads with MiXCR, one entry per CDR3 protein. The repertoire holds fewer than 400,000 distinct CDR3 sequences, with 20% to 30% as singletons. Remarks on this clonotype: What it recognizes is unknown.

Germline V lookup: CDR1 DFQATT, CDR2 SNEGSKA (reference sequence). The V end lost 6 bases, the J end lost 5 bases, and 22 bases lay between the germline ends. The CDR3 covers 16 residues. Here the sequenced sample was PBMCs, mostly from graft donor cells, taken 180 days after TCRalphabeta/CD19-depleted stem cell transplant. This receptor was taken from a male patient younger than 18 who had a stem cell transplant for acute lymphoblastic leukemia, so the T cells may come from the graft donor. The rearrangement links TRBV20-1 to TRBJ2-2; perhaps D is TRBD1 or TRBD2 (5 bases each). In DNA form, the CDR3 reads TGCAGTGCCCAAGGGACCACCGCCGCCTTAACCGGGGAGCTGTTTTTT. Amino acid sequence: CSAQGTTAALTGELFF.